The rows below give T cell receptor beta chains drawn from one sample of a study of neoadjuvant anti-PD-1 for oral cavity cancer. The protocol was immunoSEQ multiplex PCR, while the TCRdb copy is restricted to in-frame clones and leaves out a portion. Counted here are tens of thousands of clones, around 85% occurring once; the ten biggest clones make up 2.5% to 3%. Sequenced material: PBMCs, taken after nivolumab (anti-PD-1) treatment. These receptor sequences come from a person aged 40 to 85 with oral cavity squamous cell carcinoma. CDR3s include the opening cysteine and the closing phenylalanine or tryptophan. Each record gives: clone size, V gene, J gene, CDR3 protein. Size is omitted from some rows. Given values are once, few, many or a class for expanded clones.

clone size: -
V gene: TRBV2
J gene: -
CDR3 protein: CASSPDPYEQYF

clone size: -
V gene: TRBV9
J gene: TRBJ2-1
CDR3 protein: CASSERLAGGPGEQFF

clone size: -
V gene: TRBV11-3
J gene: TRBJ2-7
CDR3 protein: CASSLGTGTDTYEQYF

clone size: once
V gene: TRBV9
J gene: TRBJ2-3
CDR3 protein: CASSERRGSTDTQYF

clone size: -
V gene: TRBV11-1
J gene: TRBJ2-1
CDR3 protein: CASINRGGLSSYNEQFF

clone size: -
V gene: TRBV7-9
J gene: TRBJ2-1
CDR3 protein: CASKASGLGEQFF

clone size: once
V gene: TRBV7-3
J gene: TRBJ2-2
CDR3 protein: CASSPPGTTGELFF

clone size: -
V gene: TRBV29-1
J gene: TRBJ2-1
CDR3 protein: CSVRGAGTLSYNEQFF

clone size: -
V gene: TRBV27
J gene: TRBJ1-5
CDR3 protein: CASSLRGPGQPQHF

clone size: once
V gene: TRBV13
J gene: TRBJ2-2
CDR3 protein: CASSLSVGREYTGELFF

clone size: few
V gene: TRBV9
J gene: TRBJ2-1
CDR3 protein: CASNGQGLYNEQFF

clone size: -
V gene: TRBV7-8
J gene: TRBJ2-1
CDR3 protein: CASSPLPAGGYNEQFF

clone size: -
V gene: TRBV29-1
J gene: TRBJ2-1
CDR3 protein: CSVDSGSNEQFF

clone size: -
V gene: TRBV9
J gene: TRBJ2-2
CDR3 protein: CASSLLAGGSSTGELFF

clone size: -
V gene: TRBV6-5
J gene: TRBJ1-1
CDR3 protein: CASSSGRTQAFF

clone size: -
V gene: TRBV19
J gene: TRBJ1-5
CDR3 protein: CATGRNNQPQHF

clone size: -
V gene: TRBV5-6
J gene: TRBJ2-1
CDR3 protein: CASSLWGSEIEQFF

clone size: -
V gene: TRBV13
J gene: TRBJ1-1
CDR3 protein: CASSLRQRSTEAFF

clone size: -
V gene: TRBV13
J gene: TRBJ2-1
CDR3 protein: CASSLGGLARGEQFF

clone size: -
V gene: TRBV28
J gene: TRBJ1-2
CDR3 protein: CASSLTQGPGYTF

clone size: -
V gene: TRBV2
J gene: TRBJ2-1
CDR3 protein: CASSVVQLAPNEQFF

clone size: once
V gene: TRBV4-1
J gene: TRBJ2-6
CDR3 protein: CASSPMADSGANVLTF

clone size: -
V gene: TRBV11-3
J gene: TRBJ1-1
CDR3 protein: CASSERTTNTEAFF

clone size: -
V gene: TRBV5-4
J gene: TRBJ2-2
CDR3 protein: CASSQGLASTGELFF

clone size: few
V gene: TRBV2
J gene: TRBJ1-4
CDR3 protein: CASRRQGTAANEKLFF

clone size: -
V gene: TRBV11-3
J gene: TRBJ2-1
CDR3 protein: CASSLDGGLYNEQFF

clone size: -
V gene: TRBV1
J gene: TRBJ2-4
CDR3 protein: CTSSQDRGGPAKNIQYF

clone size: -
V gene: TRBV6-5
J gene: TRBJ2-1
CDR3 protein: CASRTGTGVVNEQFF

clone size: -
V gene: TRBV6-4
J gene: TRBJ2-7
CDR3 protein: CASSDSRGLHTWQYF

clone size: -
V gene: TRBV5-1
J gene: TRBJ2-2
CDR3 protein: CASSLVGPGYSGELFF

clone size: once
V gene: TRBV5-4
J gene: TRBJ1-2
CDR3 protein: CASSLQGGGGYTF

clone size: -
V gene: TRBV4-2
J gene: TRBJ2-2
CDR3 protein: CASSQPDAGELFF

clone size: -
V gene: TRBV28
J gene: TRBJ1-5
CDR3 protein: CASRQTGINQPQHF

clone size: -
V gene: TRBV5-1
J gene: TRBJ2-2
CDR3 protein: CASSLGVIGTGELFF

clone size: -
V gene: TRBV6-1
J gene: TRBJ1-3
CDR3 protein: CANSEGPGNTIYF

clone size: -
V gene: TRBV28
J gene: TRBJ1-2
CDR3 protein: CASSPAQGVGYGYTF

clone size: -
V gene: TRBV9
J gene: TRBJ2-2
CDR3 protein: CASSVGPRGNTGELFF